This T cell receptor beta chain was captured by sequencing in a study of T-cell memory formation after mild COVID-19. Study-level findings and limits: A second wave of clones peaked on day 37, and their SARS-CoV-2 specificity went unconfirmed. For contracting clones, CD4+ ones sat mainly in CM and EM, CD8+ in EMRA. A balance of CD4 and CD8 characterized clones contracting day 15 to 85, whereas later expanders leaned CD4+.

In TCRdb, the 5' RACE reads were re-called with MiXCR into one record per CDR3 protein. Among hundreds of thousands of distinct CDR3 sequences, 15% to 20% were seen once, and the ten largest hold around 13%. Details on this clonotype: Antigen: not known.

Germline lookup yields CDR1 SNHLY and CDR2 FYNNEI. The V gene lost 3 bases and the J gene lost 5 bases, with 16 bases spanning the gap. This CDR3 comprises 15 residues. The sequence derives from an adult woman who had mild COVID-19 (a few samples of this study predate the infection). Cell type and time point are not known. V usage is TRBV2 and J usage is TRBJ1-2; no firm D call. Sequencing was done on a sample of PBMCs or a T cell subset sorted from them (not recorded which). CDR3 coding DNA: TGTGCCAGCAGTGATTATACGGGTCGTCGATATGGCTACACCTTC. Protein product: CASSDYTGRRYGYTF. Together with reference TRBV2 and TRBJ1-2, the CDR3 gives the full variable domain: EPEVTQTPSHQVTQMGQEVILRCVPISNHLYFYWYRQILGQKVEFLVSFYNNEISEKSEIFDDQFSVERPDGSNFTLKIRSTKLEDSAMYFCASSDYTGRRYGYTFGSGTRLTVV.